These T cell receptor beta chains were read from a single sample in a study of T cell changes during pregnancy in multiple sclerosis. Method: immunoSEQ multiplex PCR; TCRdb's copy keeps in-frame clones and lacks some. The sample has some 60,000 clones; approximately 89% are singletons. Sequencing used peripheral blood, obtained after pregnancy. The receptors derive from a female donor with multiple sclerosis, enrolled in a pregnancy study. Each CDR3 is given with its conserved first and last residue. Each record gives: D gene, V gene, clone size, J gene, CDR3 DNA, CDR3 protein. The D gene is left open where the match is weak. Rows may omit the clone size; those that give it use once, few, many or a size class.

D gene: -; V gene: TRBV4-1; clone size: -; J gene: TRBJ1-1; CDR3 DNA: TGCGCCAGCAGCCAAGATCCCGCGGGGGGGCTCACTGAAGCTTTCTTT; CDR3 protein: CASSQDPAGGLTEAFF
D gene: -; V gene: TRBV7-6; clone size: -; J gene: TRBJ1-6; CDR3 DNA: TGTGCCAGCAGCCCAGGACAGCCGGGATCACCCCTCCACTTT; CDR3 protein: CASSPGQPGSPLHF
D gene: -; V gene: TRBV19; clone size: -; J gene: TRBJ2-5; CDR3 DNA: TGTGCCAGTAGTGAGAAAGGGGTGGAGACCCAGTACTTC; CDR3 protein: CASSEKGVETQYF
D gene: -; V gene: TRBV2; clone size: -; J gene: TRBJ2-7; CDR3 DNA: TGTGCCAGCAGTGAAGCGCGAACAGCAGCCTACGAGCAGTACTTC; CDR3 protein: CASSEARTAAYEQYF
D gene: -; V gene: TRBV5-1; clone size: -; J gene: TRBJ2-1; CDR3 DNA: TGCGCCAGCAGCTTACAGGGCTACAATGAGCAGTTCTTC; CDR3 protein: CASSLQGYNEQFF
D gene: -; V gene: TRBV28; clone size: few; J gene: TRBJ1-1; CDR3 DNA: TGTGCCAGCAGTTACCAGGCGAACACTGAAGCTTTCTTT; CDR3 protein: CASSYQANTEAFF
D gene: TRBD1; V gene: TRBV5-5; clone size: once; J gene: TRBJ1-5; CDR3 DNA: TGTGCCAGCAGCTTGGGTTTGGCAGGGGGTAGATTTGGACAGCCCCAGCATTTT; CDR3 protein: CASSLGLAGGRFGQPQHF
D gene: TRBD1; V gene: TRBV2; clone size: -; J gene: TRBJ1-2; CDR3 DNA: TGTGCCAGCAGTGGAAGTCCGGGACAGAATTACTATGGCTACACCTTC; CDR3 protein: CASSGSPGQNYYGYTF
D gene: -; V gene: TRBV6-1; clone size: -; J gene: TRBJ1-2; CDR3 DNA: TGTGCCAGCAGTGTTACGGACCTCCGGGGTCAGGAGGGCTACACCTTC; CDR3 protein: CASSVTDLRGQEGYTF
D gene: TRBD1; V gene: TRBV5-1; clone size: -; J gene: TRBJ1-6; CDR3 DNA: TGCGCCAGCACCCCCGGGACAGGGAAAGGATCACCCCTCCACTTT; CDR3 protein: CASTPGTGKGSPLHF
D gene: -; V gene: TRBV4-3; clone size: -; J gene: TRBJ1-5; CDR3 DNA: TGCGCCAGCAGCCAAGATTGGGGGGGGGCGCGTAATCAGCCCCAGCATTTT; CDR3 protein: CASSQDWGGARNQPQHF
D gene: TRBD1; V gene: TRBV5-4; clone size: -; J gene: TRBJ2-5; CDR3 DNA: TGTGCCAGCAGCTTACAGGGGGCTAAAGAGACCCAGTACTTC; CDR3 protein: CASSLQGAKETQYF
D gene: TRBD1; V gene: TRBV7-2; clone size: -; J gene: TRBJ1-2; CDR3 DNA: TGTGCCAGCAGCCTAAGTCCCGGGACAGGGGGCCATGGCTACACCTTC; CDR3 protein: CASSLSPGTGGHGYTF
D gene: -; V gene: TRBV30; clone size: -; J gene: TRBJ1-4; CDR3 DNA: TGTGCCTGGAGAGGCGGGACAACTAATGAAAAACTGTTTTTT; CDR3 protein: CAWRGGTTNEKLFF
D gene: -; V gene: TRBV7-2; clone size: -; J gene: TRBJ2-2; CDR3 DNA: TGTGCCAGCAGCTTAGTGTCCCTAAACACCGGGGAGCTGTTTTTT; CDR3 protein: CASSLVSLNTGELFF
D gene: TRBD1; V gene: TRBV30; clone size: -; J gene: TRBJ1-6; CDR3 DNA: TGTGCCTGGAGTGGACAGGGTTATTCACCCCTCCACTTT; CDR3 protein: CAWSGQGYSPLHF
D gene: -; V gene: TRBV6-1; clone size: -; J gene: TRBJ1-2; CDR3 DNA: TGTGCCAGCAGAGAGACCGGGACATTCGACTATGGCTACACCTTC; CDR3 protein: CASRETGTFDYGYTF
D gene: -; V gene: TRBV7-9; clone size: -; J gene: TRBJ2-3; CDR3 DNA: TGTGCCAGCAGTTGGCGGCATACAGGGGATACGCAGTATTTT; CDR3 protein: CASSWRHTGDTQYF
D gene: -; V gene: TRBV4-1; clone size: -; J gene: TRBJ2-3; CDR3 DNA: TGCGCCAGCAGCCAAGATGGTTCTGGTAGCGGTAGCACAGATACGCAGTATTTT; CDR3 protein: CASSQDGSGSGSTDTQYF
D gene: TRBD2; V gene: TRBV5-1; clone size: -; J gene: TRBJ2-3; CDR3 DNA: TGCGCCAGCAGCTTGGGCCAGCGGGGCTATACAGATACGCAGTATTTT; CDR3 protein: CASSLGQRGYTDTQYF
D gene: -; V gene: TRBV30; clone size: -; J gene: TRBJ2-1; CDR3 DNA: TGTGCCTGGATCCGCCCCTCCGCGGGGCAGTTCTTC; CDR3 protein: CAWIRPSAGQFF
D gene: TRBD2; V gene: TRBV7-2; clone size: -; J gene: TRBJ2-7; CDR3 DNA: TGTGCCAGCAGCTTACCCCGAGCGGGACTGCTCTACGAGCAGTACTTC; CDR3 protein: CASSLPRAGLLYEQYF
D gene: -; V gene: TRBV10-3; clone size: once; J gene: TRBJ2-5; CDR3 DNA: TGTGCCATCAGTGCTGGAGGCCGGGAGACCCAGTACTTC; CDR3 protein: CAISAGGRETQYF
D gene: -; V gene: TRBV20-1; clone size: -; J gene: TRBJ1-1; CDR3 DNA: TGCAGTGCTAGAACGCGCAGGGTGGGCTTT; CDR3 protein: CSARTRRVGF
D gene: -; V gene: TRBV25-1; clone size: -; J gene: TRBJ1-4; CDR3 DNA: TGTGCCAGCAGTGATACAAGAGGGTTAGGAGAAAAACTGTTTTTT; CDR3 protein: CASSDTRGLGEKLFF
D gene: -; V gene: TRBV6-6; clone size: few; J gene: TRBJ1-6; CDR3 DNA: TGTGCCAGCAGACCAGGAACTTCACCCCTCCACTTT; CDR3 protein: CASRPGTSPLHF